The next 6 T cell receptor beta chains were all read from a single sample in a study of blood T cell repertoires in COVID-19. Repertoires were generated with immunoSEQ multiplex PCR, while TCRdb's copy carries only in-frame clones and drops some. The sample holds hundreds of thousands of clones; about 86% are singletons and the top ten take 3% to 4%. Material for sequencing was PBMCs or T cells enriched from blood (not recorded which). The receptors come from a woman aged 40 to 50 with acute COVID-19.

V gene TRBV5-1 combines with J gene TRBJ1-6; 9 nucleotides line up with TRBD1. The junction had 12 bases not matched to a gene; V was cut back by 3 bases and J by 11 bases. CDR1 is SGHRS and CDR2 is YFSETQ in the germline V gene. The CDR3 is made up of 16 amino acids. CDR3 sequence reads: CASSSSAGTGSTPLHF. CDR3 nucleotides: TGCGCCAGCAGCTCGTCAGCCGGGACAGGGAGCACACCCCTCCACTTT.

This chain connects TRBV5-1 to TRBJ2-1, with D perhaps TRBD1 (6 bases). Germline V CDR1 and CDR2: SGHRS, YFSETQ. Trimming pared 4 bases from V and 8 bases from J, leaving 16 bases between. There are 14 residues in the CDR3. CDR3 sequence reads: CASSPGDTADEQFF. The CDR3 coding sequence is TGCGCCAGCAGCCCAGGGGACACCGCGGATGAGCAGTTCTTC. Complete variable domain (other parts from reference TRBV5-1 and TRBJ2-1): KAGVTQTPRYLIKTRGQQVTLSCSPISGHRSVSWYQQTPGQGLQFLFEYFSETQRNKGNFPGRFSGRQFSNSRSEMNVSTLELGDSALYLCASSPGDTADEQFFGPGTRLTVL.

A single count supports this clone. The chain has TRBV27 and TRBJ1-2; 7 bases align to TRBD1. The germline V gene has CDR1 MNHEY and CDR2 SMNVEV (reference sequence). The CDR3 contains 14 residues. Trimming at V came to 5 bases and at J to 3 bases, leaving 6 bases not matched to a gene. CDR3 sequence (DNA): TGTGCCAGCAGTCCCAGACAGGGCGACTATGGCTACACCTTC. This translates into CASSPRQGDYGYTF.

This rearrangement joins TRBV2 to TRBJ1-2, with 7 nucleotides matching TRBD1. The CDR3 runs to 20 residues. After removal of 0 bases from V and 3 bases from J, the junction contained 19 bases not matched to a gene. CDR1 is SNHLY and CDR2 is FYNNEI in the germline V gene. CDR3 sequence (DNA): TGTGCCAGCAGTGAAGCGCAATATGGTACAGGGGCGGGAAGCTACTATGGCTACACCTTC. Translating it yields CASSEAQYGTGAGSYYGYTF.

This chain joins TRBV19 and TRBJ1-3; D is uncertain. The CDR3 consists of 16 residues. Germline CDR1 reads LNHDA; CDR2 reads SQIVND (reference sequence). V dropped 5 bases and J dropped 2 bases, with 16 bases sitting between them. Here the CDR3 DNA reads TGTGCCAGTAGTCGGCCCTCGGGGAATCCTGGAAACACCATATATTTT. It is translated as CASSRPSGNPGNTIYF.

This clone has just one count. The rearrangement uses TRBV28 and TRBJ1-5; TRBD1 matches 12 bases. Trimming at V came to 4 bases and at J to 2 bases, leaving 6 bases not matched to a gene. The CDR3 is made up of 17 amino acids. Germline V lookup: CDR1 MDHEN, CDR2 SYDVKM. The CDR3 spells CASSSGTGGIGNQPQHF. The CDR3 DNA reads TGTGCCAGCAGTTCCGGGACAGGGGGCATTGGCAATCAGCCCCAGCATTTT.